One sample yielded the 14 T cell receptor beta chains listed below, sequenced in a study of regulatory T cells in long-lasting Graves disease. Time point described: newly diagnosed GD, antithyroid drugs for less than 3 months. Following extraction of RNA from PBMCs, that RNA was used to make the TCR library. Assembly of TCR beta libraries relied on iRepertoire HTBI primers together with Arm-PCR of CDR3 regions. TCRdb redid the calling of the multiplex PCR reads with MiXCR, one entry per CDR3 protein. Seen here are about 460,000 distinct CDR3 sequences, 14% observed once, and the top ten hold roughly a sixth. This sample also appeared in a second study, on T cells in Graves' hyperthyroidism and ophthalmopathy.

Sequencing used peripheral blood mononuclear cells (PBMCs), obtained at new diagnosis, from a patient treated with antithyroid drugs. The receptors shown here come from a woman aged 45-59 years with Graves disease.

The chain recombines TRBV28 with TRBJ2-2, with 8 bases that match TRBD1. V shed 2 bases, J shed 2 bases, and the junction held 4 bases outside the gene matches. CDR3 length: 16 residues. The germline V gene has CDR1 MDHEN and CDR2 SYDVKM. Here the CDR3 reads CASSLAGGGNTGELFF. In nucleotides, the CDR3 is TGTGCCAGCAGTTTAGCAGGGGGCGGTAACACCGGGGAGCTGTTTTTT.

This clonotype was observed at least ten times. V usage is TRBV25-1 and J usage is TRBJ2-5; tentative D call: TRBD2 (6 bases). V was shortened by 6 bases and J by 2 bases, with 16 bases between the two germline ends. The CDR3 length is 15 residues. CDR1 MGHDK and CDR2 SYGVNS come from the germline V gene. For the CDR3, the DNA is TGTGCCAGCAGAACAACCGGGACTCTTCAAGAGACCCAGTACTTC. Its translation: CASRTTGTLQETQYF.

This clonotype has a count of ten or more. The CDR3 region has the DNA TGTGCCAGCAGTTTATTAGGAGGGGGCAATGAGCAGTTCTTC. This gives the protein CASSLLGGGNEQFF. The chain couples TRBV28 to TRBJ2-1, with D perhaps matching TRBD1 or TRBD2 (6 bases each). The CDR3 runs 14 residues. Germline V lookup: CDR1 MDHEN, CDR2 SYDVKM. Trimming shortened V by 1 base and J by 6 bases, and 10 bases separated the two germline ends.

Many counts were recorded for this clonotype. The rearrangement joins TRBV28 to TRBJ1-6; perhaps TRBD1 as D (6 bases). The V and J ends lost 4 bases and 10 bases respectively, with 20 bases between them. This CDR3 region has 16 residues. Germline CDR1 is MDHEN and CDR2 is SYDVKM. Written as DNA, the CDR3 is TGTGCCAGCAGTTCCAAAGGTGGGGGGCGGGGGTCACCCCTCCACTTT. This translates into CASSSKGGGRGSPLHF. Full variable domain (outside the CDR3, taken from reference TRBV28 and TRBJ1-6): DVKVTQSSRYLVKRTGEKVFLECVQDMDHENMFWYRQDPGLGLRLIYFSYDVKMKEKGDIPEGYSVSREKKERFSLILESASTNQTSMYLCASSSKGGGRGSPLHFGNGTRLTVT.

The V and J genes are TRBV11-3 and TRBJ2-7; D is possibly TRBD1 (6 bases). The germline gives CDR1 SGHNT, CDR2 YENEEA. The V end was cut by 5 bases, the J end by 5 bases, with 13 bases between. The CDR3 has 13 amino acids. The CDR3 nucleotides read TGTGCCAGCAGCGCTACAGGGACCAACGAGCAGTACTTC. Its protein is CASSATGTNEQYF.

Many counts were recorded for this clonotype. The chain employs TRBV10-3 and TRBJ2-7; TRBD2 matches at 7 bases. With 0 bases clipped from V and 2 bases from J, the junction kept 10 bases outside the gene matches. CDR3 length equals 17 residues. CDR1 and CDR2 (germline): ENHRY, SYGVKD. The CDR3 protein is CAISESTRAGVAYEQYF. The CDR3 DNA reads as TGTGCCATCAGTGAGTCGACTCGGGCGGGAGTCGCCTACGAGCAGTACTTC.

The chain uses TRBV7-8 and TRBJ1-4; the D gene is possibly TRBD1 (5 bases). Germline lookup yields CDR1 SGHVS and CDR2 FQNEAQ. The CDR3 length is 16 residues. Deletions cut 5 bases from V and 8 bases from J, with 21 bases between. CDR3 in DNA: TGTGCCAGCAGCGTGAGACAGCGGCTTGCGGGCGAAAAACTGTTTTTT. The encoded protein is CASSVRQRLAGEKLFF.

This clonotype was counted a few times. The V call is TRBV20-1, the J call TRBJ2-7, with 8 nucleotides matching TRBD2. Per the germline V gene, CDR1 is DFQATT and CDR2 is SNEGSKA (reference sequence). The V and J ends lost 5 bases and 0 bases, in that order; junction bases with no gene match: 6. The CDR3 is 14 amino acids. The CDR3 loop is CSAPASGHSYEQYF. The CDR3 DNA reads TGCAGTGCTCCAGCTAGCGGGCACTCCTACGAGCAGTACTTC.

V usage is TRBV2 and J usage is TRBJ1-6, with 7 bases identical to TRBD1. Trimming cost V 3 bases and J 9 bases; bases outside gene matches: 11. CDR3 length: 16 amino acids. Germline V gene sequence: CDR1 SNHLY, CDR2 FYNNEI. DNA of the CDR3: TGTGCCAGCAGTGATATGAGGGGGCTGGTGGGTTCACCCCTCCACTTT. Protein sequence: CASSDMRGLVGSPLHF.

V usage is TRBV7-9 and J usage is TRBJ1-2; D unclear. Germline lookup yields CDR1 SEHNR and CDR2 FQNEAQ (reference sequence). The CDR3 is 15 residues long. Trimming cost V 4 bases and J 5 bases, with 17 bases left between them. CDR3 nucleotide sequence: TGTGCCAGCAGCTCACCACCCGGGCCCGCGTATGGCTACACCTTC. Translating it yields CASSSPPGPAYGYTF.

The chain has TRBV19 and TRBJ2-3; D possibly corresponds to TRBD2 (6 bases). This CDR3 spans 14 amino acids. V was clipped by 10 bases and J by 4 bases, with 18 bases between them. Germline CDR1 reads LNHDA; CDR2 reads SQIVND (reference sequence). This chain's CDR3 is CATSNGGGSDTQYF. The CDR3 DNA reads TGTGCCACCTCTAATGGGGGAGGATCAGATACGCAGTATTTT.

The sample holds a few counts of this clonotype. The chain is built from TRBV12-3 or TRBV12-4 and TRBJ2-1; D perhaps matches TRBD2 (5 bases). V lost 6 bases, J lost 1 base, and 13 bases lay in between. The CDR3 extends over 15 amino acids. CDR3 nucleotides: TGTGCCAGCAGCTCGGAGGCGGGTTCCTACAATGAGCAGTTCTTC. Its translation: CASSSEAGSYNEQFF.

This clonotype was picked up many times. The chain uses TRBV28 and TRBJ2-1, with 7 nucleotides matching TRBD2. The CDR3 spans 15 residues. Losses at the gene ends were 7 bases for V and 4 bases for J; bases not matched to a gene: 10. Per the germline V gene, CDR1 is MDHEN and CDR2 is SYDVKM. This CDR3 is CASTSRGEGYNEQFF. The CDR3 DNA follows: TGTGCCAGCACCAGTCGGGGGGAAGGGTACAATGAGCAGTTCTTC.

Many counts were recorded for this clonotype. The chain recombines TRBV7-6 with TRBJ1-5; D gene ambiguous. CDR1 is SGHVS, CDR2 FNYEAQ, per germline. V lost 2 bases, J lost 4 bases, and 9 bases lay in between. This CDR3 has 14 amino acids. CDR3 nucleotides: TGTGCCAGCAGCTTAACGGCTACGAATCAGCCCCAGCATTTT. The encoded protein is CASSLTATNQPQHF.